This T cell receptor (beta chain) emerged from a study of neurological immune-mediated disorders (dated 2019 in TCRdb). As for the study more broadly: The study compared peripheral blood TCR-beta repertoires of HTLV-I-associated myelopathy (HAM/TSP) patients, multiple sclerosis patients and healthy controls using UMI-based sequencing. The roughly 99 TCR-beta libraries covered PBMC samples along with longitudinal samples, technical triplicates, and paired sorted CD4+ and CD8+ T-cell subsets. The cohort comprised roughly 65 subjects: 15 or so HAM/TSP patients, approximately 34 multiple sclerosis patients and about 20 healthy controls.

The paper's findings and limits, for the study overall: Across subjects, expanded clones never shared an identical CDR3 amino acid sequence, which suggests that the TCR-beta repertoires in every group were private. TCR clonal expansion was highest in HAM/TSP patients and lowest in MS patients, with MS patients falling below even healthy controls.

cDNA was synthesized by template-switch 5'RACE using a primer carrying a 10-nucleotide random unique molecular identifier by which each TCR transcript was tagged. Each sequencing run produced over 190 million TCR-beta sequences covering 15-18 subjects. Total RNA was extracted with the RNeasy kit. Using the KAPA Real-time Library Amplification kit, TCR-beta VDJ regions were amplified with primers for the TCR constant region and the 5'RACE anchor. Sample indexes and Illumina adaptors were added in a first PCR, and a second PCR then increased library yield. After Ampure bead purification, the roughly 650 bp TCR product was size-selected on a 2% E-gel SizeSelection system. Before pooling, library quality was checked on a Bioanalyzer, concentration was measured with Qubit, and libraries were quantified with the Kapa Library Quantification kit. Paired-end 2 x 150 bp sequencing of the libraries was performed on an Illumina HiSeq 2500. To increase sequence diversity, roughly 24-31% phiX was spiked into each library pool. In the authors' own workflow: The UMI-based MiGEC pipeline processed quality-filtered reads and removed over 80% of raw TCR sequences during error correction. IMGT germline references were used for alignment of VDJ genes, and clonotypes were defined by a unique CDR3 amino acid sequence together with V-J genes. Clonal expansion, Shannon diversity, and CDR3 relatedness (CalcPairwiseDistances, ClusterSamples) were evaluated with VDJtools, and phylogenetic trees were built with CLCbio workbench. A clone was classed as expanded if it had 8 or more unique UMIs, a cutoff based on coefficient-of-variation modelling across technical triplicates. TCRdb reanalyzed the raw reads on its own, using fastp at Q25 for trimming and MiXCR for clone calling, and kept in-frame beta chains. Rows matching on CDR3 protein sequence are summarized as one entry with the most common DNA and genes. The V and J calls reflect TCRdb's pipeline rather than the authors' work. For this sample there are 35,000 to 45,000 distinct CDR3 sequences; roughly 7% appear just once. The ten largest clonotypes hold about 4.5% of the sample.

This clonotype was picked up many times. The clone's antigen remains unknown. One base away there is no much larger clone; base qualities are not given. Healthy controls were blood bank volunteers in Maryland, USA. Unsorted PBMC libraries were generated from 2 million PBMCs stored in RNAlater at -80 °C until RNA extraction. Peripheral blood was subjected to Ficoll-Hypaque density gradient centrifugation to isolate PBMCs, which were then cryopreserved in liquid nitrogen. Including the terminal cysteine and phenylalanine, the CDR3 comprises 13 residues. This entry keeps only the CDR3 DNA: 39 bases, framed from base 1. V lost 7 bases and J lost 5 bases; the stretch between them is 17 bases long. Looking up the germline V gene yields CDR1 SQVTM and CDR2 ANQGSEA.

Source material: PBMCs. This chain joins TRBV29-1 to TRBJ1-2; TRBD1 is a weak D gene call, 5 bases matching. This receptor was obtained from a woman aged 40-49 years in good health. In nucleotides, the sequence is TGCAGCGCTGGGGGAGGGGAACGGTATGGCTACACCTTC. Its coded protein is CSAGGGERYGYTF.